The table lists the clone carrying this TCR beta chain with a count of one. Per the original data handling: Amplification of reference gene primers was used by the study to estimate nucleated cell counts. TCRdb's copy holds only in-frame clones and misses some; the assay was immunoSEQ multiplex PCR. V, J and clone size reflect that table, while D and trimming were determined from the DNA. In the table there are roughly 70,000 clones, around 90% of which are singletons. The sample comes from a study of blood T cell repertoires in COVID-19. In the study overall: COVID-19 samples, acute and convalescent, were from the United States, Italy and Spain. Sample material is recorded as cDNA or gDNA derived from T cells, B-cell-depleted T cells, or PBMCs.

This CDR3 comprises 14 residues. The germline V gene has CDR1 SGHRS and CDR2 YFSETQ. V was clipped by 1 base and J by 0 bases, with 8 bases between them. Sample: peripheral blood. The clonotype comes from a human donor in a cohort sampled during active COVID-19. This chain connects TRBV5-1 to TRBJ2-7; possibly TRBD1 for D (6 bases). The CDR3 nucleotides read TGCGCCAGCAGCTTGACAGGGAACTCCTACGAGCAGTACTTC. The encoded protein is CASSLTGNSYEQYF.